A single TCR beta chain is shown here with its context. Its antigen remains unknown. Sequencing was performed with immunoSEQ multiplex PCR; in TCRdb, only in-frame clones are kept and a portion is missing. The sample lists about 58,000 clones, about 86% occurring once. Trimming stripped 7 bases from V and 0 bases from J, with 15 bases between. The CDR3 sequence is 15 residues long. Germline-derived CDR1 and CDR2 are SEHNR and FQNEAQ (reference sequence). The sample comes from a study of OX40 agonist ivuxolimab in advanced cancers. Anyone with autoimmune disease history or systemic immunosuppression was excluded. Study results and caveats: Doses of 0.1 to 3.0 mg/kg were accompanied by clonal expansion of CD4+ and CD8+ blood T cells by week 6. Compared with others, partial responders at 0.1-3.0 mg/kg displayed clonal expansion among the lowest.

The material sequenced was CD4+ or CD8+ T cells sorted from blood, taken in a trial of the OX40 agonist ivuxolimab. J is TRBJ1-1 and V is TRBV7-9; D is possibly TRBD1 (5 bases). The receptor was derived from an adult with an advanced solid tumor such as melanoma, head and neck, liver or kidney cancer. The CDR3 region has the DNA TGTGCCAGCATAGGTGGGGGAACCATGAACACTGAAGCTTTCTTT. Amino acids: CASIGGGTMNTEAFF. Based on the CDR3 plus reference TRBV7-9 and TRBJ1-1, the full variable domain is DTGVSQNPRHKITKRGQNVTFRCDPISEHNRLYWYRQTLGQGPEFLTYFQNEAQLEKSRLLSDRFSAERPKGSFSTLEIQRTEQGDSAMYLCASIGGGTMNTEAFFGQGTRLTVV.